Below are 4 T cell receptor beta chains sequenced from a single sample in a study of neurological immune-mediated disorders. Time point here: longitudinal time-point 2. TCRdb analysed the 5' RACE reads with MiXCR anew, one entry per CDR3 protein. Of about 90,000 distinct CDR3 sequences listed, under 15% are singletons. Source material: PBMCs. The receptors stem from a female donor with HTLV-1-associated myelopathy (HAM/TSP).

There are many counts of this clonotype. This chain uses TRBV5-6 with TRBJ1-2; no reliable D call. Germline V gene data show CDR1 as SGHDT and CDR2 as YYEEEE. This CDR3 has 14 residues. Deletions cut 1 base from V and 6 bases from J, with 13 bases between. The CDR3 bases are TGTGCCAGCAGCTTGCATCACGGTTGGGATGGCTACACCTTC. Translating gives CASSLHHGWDGYTF.

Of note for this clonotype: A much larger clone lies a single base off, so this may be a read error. CDR3 bases: TGTGCCAGCTCACGATGGGATTTTAAGACCCAGTACTTC. Translating gives CASSRWDFKTQYF. The chain links TRBV28 to TRBJ2-5; D gene uncertain. Trimming shortened V by 8 bases and J by 6 bases, and 16 bases separated the two germline ends. CDR1 is MDHEN, CDR2 SYDVKM, per germline. This CDR3 region has 13 residues.

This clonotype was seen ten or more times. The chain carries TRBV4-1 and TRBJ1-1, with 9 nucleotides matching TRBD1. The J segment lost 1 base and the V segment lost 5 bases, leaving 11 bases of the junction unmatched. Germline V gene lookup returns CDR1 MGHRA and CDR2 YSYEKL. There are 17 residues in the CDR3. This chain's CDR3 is CASSDLGQGNSNTEAFF. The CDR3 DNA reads TGCGCCAGCAGCGACCTGGGACAGGGAAATTCGAACACTGAAGCTTTCTTT.

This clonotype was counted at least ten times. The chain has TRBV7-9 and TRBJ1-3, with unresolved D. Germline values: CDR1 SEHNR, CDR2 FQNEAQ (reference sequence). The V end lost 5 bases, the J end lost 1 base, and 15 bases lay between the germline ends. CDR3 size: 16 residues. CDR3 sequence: CASSRIEAGSGNTIYF. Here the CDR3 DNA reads TGTGCCAGCAGCCGAATCGAAGCCGGATCTGGAAACACCATATATTTT. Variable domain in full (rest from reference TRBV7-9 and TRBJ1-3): DTGVSQNPRHKITKRGQNVTFRCDPISEHNRLYWYRQTLGQGPEFLTYFQNEAQLEKSRLLSDRFSAERPKGSFSTLEIQRTEQGDSAMYLCASSRIEAGSGNTIYFGEGSWLTVV.